The 17 T cell receptor beta chains below were found in one sample sequenced in a study of shared clonotypes between healthy human individuals. Sequenced by immunoSEQ multiplex PCR; TCRdb stores in-frame clones only, minus some. The sample lists some 980,000 clones; approximately 80% were seen once. Sequencing input: memory CD4+ T cells sorted from blood. Subset in this sample: CD45RA-negative fraction. Every receptor here comes from a man between 18 and 29 years old in good health.

This clone occurred once. The gene calls are TRBV5-6 and TRBJ1-1, with D perhaps matching TRBD1 (5 bases). The CDR3 totals 15 residues. Germline V CDR1 and CDR2: SGHDT, YYEEEE. V gave up 4 bases and J gave up 6 bases, with 19 bases separating them. The CDR3 is CASSPSSRVRAEAFF. The CDR3 bases are TGTGCCAGCAGCCCCTCTAGCAGGGTTAGGGCTGAAGCTTTCTTT.

The J gene is TRBJ2-5, the V gene TRBV5-6; 9 nucleotides align to TRBD2. CDR1 is SGHDT and CDR2 is YYEEEE in the germline V gene. This CDR3 is 13 amino acids long. After removal of 6 bases from V and 5 bases from J, the junction contained 5 bases not matched to a gene. The CDR3 here is CASIAGVGETQYF. The CDR3 coding sequence is TGTGCCAGCATAGCGGGAGTAGGTGAGACCCAGTACTTC. The full variable domain, rest sourced from reference TRBV5-6 and TRBJ2-5, is DAGVTQSPTHLIKTRGQQVTLRCSPKSGHDTVSWYQQALGQGPQFIFQYYEEEERQRGNFPDRFSGHQFPNYSSELNVNALLLGDSALYLCASIAGVGETQYFGPGTRLLVL.

V usage is TRBV5-1 and J usage is TRBJ2-5; TRBD1 is a possible D gene (5 bases). The CDR3 loop spans 13 amino acids. The V end was cut by 1 base, the J end by 5 bases, with 9 bases between. Germline V gene data show CDR1 as SGHRS and CDR2 as YFSETQ. The CDR3 loop is CASSLPGMETQYF. The DNA for the CDR3 is TGCGCCAGCAGCTTGCCAGGGATGGAGACCCAGTACTTC.

The genes are TRBV5-1 and TRBJ2-5; 8 nucleotides line up with TRBD2. V trimming: 6 bases; J trimming: 5 bases; junction bases outside the gene matches: 15. The CDR3 extends over 16 amino acids. Germline loops: CDR1 SGHRS, CDR2 YFSETQ. The CDR3 is CASTSGTSSLGETQYF. The CDR3 nucleotides are TGCGCCAGCACCTCGGGGACTAGTTCCCTGGGGGAGACCCAGTACTTC.

Note on this clone: The identical CDR3 is also encoded by other nucleotide sequences in the sample. The genes are TRBV11-2 and TRBJ1-5; 7 bases map to TRBD1. The J segment lost 6 bases and the V segment lost 5 bases, leaving 7 bases of the junction unmatched. Per germline, CDR1 SGHAT and CDR2 FQNNGV. The CDR3 loop spans 14 amino acids. The CDR3 sequence is CASSLDRVGQPQHF. The DNA for the CDR3 is TGTGCCAGCAGCCTCGACAGGGTTGGTCAGCCCCAGCATTTT. The full variable domain, with the rest looked up from reference TRBV11-2 and TRBJ1-5, is EAGVAQSPRYKIIEKRQSVAFWCNPISGHATLYWYQQILGQGPKLLIQFQNNGVVDDSQLPKDRFSAERLKGVDSTLKIQPAKLEDSAVYLCASSLDRVGQPQHFGDGTRLSIL.

The chain links TRBV18 to TRBJ1-5; weak D call: TRBD1 (5 bases). The CDR3 is 14 amino acids. In germline, CDR1 is KGHSH, CDR2 LQKENI. V lost 5 bases and J 6 bases, leaving 14 bases between the germline ends. The CDR3 DNA is TGTGCCAGCTCATCGCAGGGTGGGGGTCAGCCCCAGCATTTT. Residues: CASSSQGGGQPQHF.

V is TRBV30 and J is TRBJ2-1; maybe TRBD2 (6 bases). Germline CDR1 reads GTSNPN; CDR2 reads SVGIG (reference sequence). This CDR3 contains 13 residues. The ends were cut back, 1 base at V and 6 bases at J, with 10 bases in the middle. The CDR3: CAWSAGVLNEQFF. CDR3 nucleotides: TGTGCCTGGAGTGCGGGAGTGCTCAATGAGCAGTTCTTC.

The V gene is TRBV6-4, the J gene TRBJ2-2, with 7 bases identical to TRBD2. Germline V gene lookup returns CDR1 MRHNA and CDR2 SNTAGT. With 6 bases clipped from V and 8 bases from J, the junction kept 6 bases outside the gene matches. The CDR3 totals 13 residues. This CDR3 is CASRREGSGELFF. In DNA form, the CDR3 reads TGTGCCAGCAGAAGGGAGGGTTCGGGGGAGCTGTTTTTT.

The gene calls are TRBV6-1 and TRBJ1-6; D ambiguous. There are 12 residues in the CDR3. Trimming stripped 4 bases from V and 7 bases from J, with 5 bases between. Germline CDR1 is MNHNS and CDR2 is SASEGT. The CDR3, as DNA: TGTGCCAGCAGTGCAGGAAATTCACCCCTCCACTTT. Translated: CASSAGNSPLHF.

The V and J genes are TRBV6-1 and TRBJ1-2, with no clear D. CDR1 and CDR2 from the germline V gene are MNHNS and SASEGT. The ends were cut back, 10 bases at V and 3 bases at J, with 12 bases in the middle. CDR3 length: 12 amino acids. The CDR3 protein is CAIKVLYYGYTF. CDR3 nucleotide sequence: TGTGCCATCAAGGTCCTTTACTATGGCTACACCTTC.

V gene TRBV7-2 combines with J gene TRBJ2-7; 9 nucleotides align to TRBD1. The ends lost 5 bases at V and 6 bases at J; junction bases unmatched: 8. The CDR3 has 14 amino acids. Germline assignment: CDR1 SGHTA and CDR2 FQGNSA. CDR3 amino acids: CASSKADRGSEQYF. CDR3 DNA sequence: TGTGCCAGCAGCAAAGCGGACAGGGGAAGCGAGCAGTACTTC. The full variable domain, completed using reference TRBV7-2 and TRBJ2-7, is GAGVSQSPSNKVTEKGKDVELRCDPISGHTALYWYRQSLGQGLEFLIYFQGNSAPDKSGLPSDRFSAERTGGSVSTLTIQRTQQEDSAVYLCASSKADRGSEQYFGPGTRLTVT.

The chain has TRBV2 and TRBJ2-4; 8 nucleotides match TRBD2. Germline CDR1 and CDR2: SNHLY and FYNNEI. V gave up 2 bases and J gave up 2 bases; unmatched junction bases: 8. This CDR3 region has 17 residues. The CDR3 region has the DNA TGTGCCAGCAGTGAATTCCGAGCGGGAGAAACCAAAAACATTCAGTACTTC. Its translation: CASSEFRAGETKNIQYF.

V and J are TRBV10-1 and TRBJ2-3; maybe TRBD2 (5 bases). Germline CDR1 reads WNHNN; CDR2 reads SYGVQD (reference sequence). This CDR3 has 16 amino acids. V lost 6 bases to trimming and J lost 2 bases, with 18 bases between them. The CDR3 loop reads CASSPFTAALTDTQYF. CDR3 sequence (DNA): TGCGCCAGCAGCCCCTTCACAGCGGCTCTCACAGATACGCAGTATTTT.

On this clone: The junction differs from germline at one of its ends, possibly a read error. The rearrangement uses TRBV19 and TRBJ1-1; D call uncertain. The CDR3 totals 14 residues. Germline V gives CDR1 LNHDA, CDR2 SQIVND (reference sequence). CDR3 bases: TGTGCCAGCAGTAAGAGGCCCGGGGACACTGAAGCTTTCTTT. Translated: CASSKRPGDTEAFF.

The genes are TRBV10-1 and TRBJ1-6; D unclear. V lost 3 bases, J lost 7 bases, and 4 bases lay in between. There are 12 residues in the CDR3. CDR1 is WNHNN and CDR2 is SYGVQD in the germline V gene (reference sequence). The CDR3 DNA reads as TGCGCCAGCAGTGAAGGGAATTCACCCCTCCACTTT. This gives the protein CASSEGNSPLHF.

The rearrangement links TRBV7-6 to TRBJ2-7; 7 nucleotides align to TRBD2. CDR1 and CDR2 from the germline V gene are SGHVS and FNYEAQ. CDR3 length: 15 amino acids. The V segment lost 1 base and the J segment 3 bases; nucleotides outside the gene matches: 6. The chain's CDR3 is CASSLDGRSIYEQYF. DNA of the CDR3: TGTGCCAGCAGCTTAGACGGGAGGAGCATCTACGAGCAGTACTTC.

V is TRBV10-1 and J is TRBJ2-1; tentative D call: TRBD2 (5 bases). The V end lost 10 bases, the J end lost 0 bases, and 19 bases lay between the germline ends. Germline V CDR1 and CDR2: WNHNN, SYGVQD (reference sequence). The CDR3 length is 16 residues. The CDR3 loop is CATTNTRAASYNEQFF. In DNA form, the CDR3 reads TGCGCCACCACAAACACGAGGGCAGCCTCCTACAATGAGCAGTTCTTC.